This T cell receptor beta chain was documented in a study of cytomegalovirus exposure and HLA in healthy donors (dated by TCRdb to the late 2010s). Concerning the study at large: According to an earlier analysis of several hundred of the donors, roughly 180 million T cells yielded some 110 million unique TCR beta sequences and 276 Gb of sequence data. An early release that covered approximately 600 HLA-typed donors contained approximately 290 gigabases of sequencing data and 70 million to 100 million unique TCR sequences. Of the roughly 400 genotyped donors, 65% to 90% fell in the genetic ancestry cluster associated with self-reported Caucasian donors. The study aimed to test whether cataloging public T cell receptors could reveal signatures of past pathogen exposure. The T cell repertoires of 666 subjects were profiled by immunosequencing and related to cytomegalovirus serostatus. A separate validation cohort of roughly 130 different subjects was used in addition to the roughly 720-subject first cohort. High-throughput TCR immunosequencing, statistical association of individual TCRs with disease status, and machine learning were combined to predict cytomegalovirus infection status. In a later analysis, previously published TCR beta repertoires from 500 to 750 donors were re-analyzed and high-resolution HLA genotyping was added so that TCR occurrence patterns could be studied. Rather than using new phenotypic data, the later analysis identified candidate immune exposures from TCR beta sequences and from how often those sequences occurred across donors. An earlier analysis of some 500 of the donors applied high-throughput TCR beta sequencing to assess whether each TCR beta V gene segment acted as functional or pseudogenic. Donor age, sex, ethnicity and CMV serostatus were compiled alongside the repertoire data. In a later genetic analysis, genome-wide SNP genotypes for about 55% of the roughly 700 donors were used, and that subset was treated as a discovery cohort. All discovery cohort repertoires had been generated on a single sequencing platform. Both class I and class II loci were covered by HLA typing, at four-digit resolution. Typing coverage differed by locus: A, B, C, DRB1 and DQB1 were typed in about 629-640 donors, DQA1 in about 500, DPA1 in around 580, and DPB1 in about 450. Several DR-DQ haplotypes were handled as single units for association and clustering because linkage in the cohort was strong. Among some 400 genotyped donors of the cohort, an average of roughly 240,000 unique TCR beta nucleotide sequences were sequenced per donor, around 20% of them non-productive. The full study reports these points: It was suggested by the authors that the approach could potentially be generalized to other disease states and immunological phenotypes. In vitro tests confirmed that three of the cytomegalovirus-associated TCR beta chains recognize cytomegalovirus antigens. V-gene and J-gene trimming of TCR beta chains was associated with a missense DCLRE1C variant in a later genetic analysis, and the association was replicated in an independent cohort. The study listed 164 TCR beta chains as associated with cytomegalovirus. The 87-base-pair reads could not distinguish some IMGT-functional V segments, including TRBV6-2 and TRBV6-3, so those segments were excluded. In a later analysis, more than 15,000 TCR beta sequences were associated with specific HLA alleles at a false discovery rate of 0.05. The cohort was sequenced for TCR beta chains only, and without alpha or paired-chain data the features that could be detected were limited. Strong co-occurrence of HLA alleles, especially DR and DQ, made assigning TCR associations to individual alleles difficult. Correlated functional status among segregating V segments might be attributable to linkage disequilibrium, but an unknown experimental factor could not be ruled out. Broadly in line with IMGT annotations, most TCR beta V segments showed up in productive rearrangements about 90% or about 30% of the time in an earlier analysis of under 700 of the donors. In a later analysis, several top co-occurrence clusters were reported to appear linked to parvovirus B19, influenza, CMV and Epstein-Barr virus. A later analysis found that HLA-associated TCR beta chains were more clonally expanded and had lower generation probabilities than equally common non-associated chains. Because some donors lacked HLA typing at each locus, the association tests relied only on the typed subset. Because counts were too low, approximately 15 rarely observed V segments, including chromosome 9 orphons, were excluded from the earlier analysis of roughly 580 of the donors. The classifier was reported to diagnose cytomegalovirus status with high specificity and sensitivity in both the original and validation cohorts. A later genetic analysis reported fewer N-insertions in productive TCRs among donors in an Asian-associated ancestry cluster than the roughly 700-donor mean. Roughly uniform sequencing depth across donors was assumed in presence/absence analyses, although this assumption may not hold. While some public TCRs were present in many individuals, most TCR sequences turned up only very rarely across donors. The sequencing pipeline was judged likely to have produced a cluster of highly shared sequence variants as a technical artifact. A later analysis found that TCR association rates varied across HLA loci, with DRB1 alleles showing the most associated TCRs and HLA-C alleles the fewest. The only immune exposure information available for the cohort was CMV serostatus. A further reported finding was that TCR beta sequences accurately predicted the HLA-A and HLA-B alleles for most subjects in the first cohort. A later analysis found that most CMV-associated TCR beta chains appeared HLA-restricted, with HLA associations seemingly driven largely by CMV exposure.

Comments on this clone: No antigen is known for it.

The germline V gene yields SGHVS for CDR1 and FNYEAQ for CDR2. The cysteine opens and the phenylalanine closes a CDR3 of 18 amino acids. Only the CDR3 part of the read is kept: 54 bases, read in frame from the first base. V lost 5 bases and J lost 3 bases, and the count of bases not matched to a germline gene is 18. In total, fewer than 750 healthy bone marrow donors made up the cohort. All cohort members were sampled while nominally healthy, although unrecorded immune exposures were likely present. The donor tested CMV seronegative and was one of the 352 seronegative cohort members. A peripheral blood sample was provided by each donor, and peripheral blood mononuclear cells were used for TCR beta sequencing. Genomic DNA was extracted from the blood cell samples with the Qiagen DNeasy Blood Extraction Kit. Library preparation was by the immunoSEQ multiplex PCR assay. For the multiplex PCR, a mixture combining 60 forward primers for TCR Vbeta segments and 13 reverse primers for TCR Jbeta segments was used. The CDR3 region of rearranged TCR beta genes was amplified from genomic DNA by a multiplex PCR assay. On the Illumina HiSeq System, the amplified TCR beta libraries were sequenced as 87-base-pair reads. In the authors' own workflow: A later analysis counted 65 million to 90 million unique TCR beta chains across the 600 to 850 repertoires, and approximately 11 million of these chains were shared by at least two donors. Raw reads were error-corrected and collapsed into unique sequences by a nearest-neighbor algorithm in which closely related sequences were merged to remove PCR and sequencing errors. Alignment of CDR3 sequences to IMGT reference sequences was used to assign V, D and J gene segments. For a sequence to be retained, a match of at least six nucleotides was required to both a V gene segment and a J gene segment. A rearrangement counted as productive if the CDR3 had no stop codons and remained in frame with V and J, and every other rearrangement counted as non-productive. CDR3 was defined by IMGT convention, running from the second conserved V-encoded cysteine to the conserved J-encoded phenylalanine. The earlier analysis of 450 to 750 of the donors excluded any sequence lacking an unambiguous match to a single V gene segment. An earlier analysis of some 610 of the donors called V segments functional above 56.7% productive rearrangements and segregating when the between-donor standard deviation exceeded 5%. To diagnose cytomegalovirus status from the catalog of TCR beta chain sequences, a statistical classification framework was built. V and J gene assignment, in a later analysis, came from comparing TCR nucleotide sequences with IMGT/GENE-DB human TR gene sequences. In a later analysis, CDR3 sequences and most-parsimonious VDJ recombination scenarios were assigned using the TCRdist pipeline. In a later analysis, each TCR beta chain was defined by its CDR3 amino acid sequence together with its V-gene family, and reads lacking a unique V-gene family were excluded. A later analysis removed several hundred highly shared, low-generation-probability nucleotide sequences to deal with suspected cross-contamination and a sequencing artifact. A later analysis calculated a clonal expansion index for each public chain from normalized within-repertoire ranks of inferred template counts. In a later analysis, generation probabilities were computed with a VDJ recombination model fitted to out-of-frame rearrangements, and the resulting probabilities were checked against IGoR. In a later analysis, TCR-TCR, TCR-HLA and TCR-CMV co-occurrence was scored with hypergeometric tests, and a repertoire-size bias correction was applied to TCR pairs. To estimate false discovery rates, a later analysis permuted the HLA or CMV assignments 20 times. A later analysis grouped co-occurring TCRs with DBSCAN, adding TCRdist sequence similarity when clustering within HLA-allele-positive subsets. Co-occurrence clustering excluded repertoires with fewer than 30,000 or more than 120,000 public chains, plus five with anomalous nucleotide sharing. Here the immuneACCESS table is served through TCRdb, limited to in-frame sequences with V and J called. Missing clones are a known gap in these copies; in checked studies unresolved V genes cover under half, and the rest lacks a known reason. Clone size and the V and J calls come from that table; the DNA yielded D and trimming. Per the sample table, the count is about 67,000 clones. In total, the top ten clones hold more than 15% of the sample.

Source material: PBMCs. The rearrangement joined TRBV7-6 to TRBJ2-7; TRBD2 matches 8 bases in the middle. The TCR comes from a boy aged 10-17 years in good health and CMV-seronegative. The DNA is TGTGCCAGCAGCCCGCCCCAGGGCGGGAGGCCTACAGGCTACGAGCAGTACTTC. This gives the protein CASSPPQGGRPTGYEQYF.